What follows are 16 T cell receptor beta chains derived from one specimen sequenced in a study of T-cell reconstitution after alpha-beta-depleted transplantation in children. Preparation of the TCRbeta library used unique molecular identifiers. A single record per CDR3 protein comes from TCRdb applying MiXCR to the PCR reads. The table includes 83,000 or so distinct CDR3 sequences, roughly 8% detected once. The sequencing here drew on PBMCs from the stem cell graft donor, taken from the stem cell graft. The receptors come from a human donor who donated a stem cell graft to a child with congenital amegakaryocytic thrombocytopenia.

This clonotype appeared many times. The chain uses TRBV12-3 or TRBV12-4 and TRBJ1-2; D remains ambiguous. The CDR3 extends over 13 amino acids. Trimming stripped 5 bases from V and 7 bases from J, with 14 bases between. The CDR3 sequence: CASSPKAVSGYTF. The CDR3, as DNA: TGTGCCAGCAGTCCCAAGGCCGTAAGTGGCTACACCTTC.

This clonotype was seen repeatedly, ten times or more. The rearrangement uses TRBV5-8 and TRBJ2-4; TRBD2 matches at 11 bases. CDR1 and CDR2 from the germline V gene are SGHTS and YDEGEE. The CDR3 runs 16 residues. The V segment lost 2 bases and the J segment 1 base; nucleotides outside the gene matches: 2. CDR3 loop: CASSFASGGAKNIQYF. The CDR3 DNA sequence: TGTGCCAGCAGCTTTGCTAGCGGGGGGGCCAAAAACATTCAGTACTTC.

This chain links TRBV2 with TRBJ1-2; TRBD1 aligns across 8 bases. Germline assignment: CDR1 SNHLY and CDR2 FYNNEI. This CDR3 spans 18 amino acids. V gave up 4 bases and J gave up 3 bases; unmatched junction bases: 16. CDR3 bases: TGTGCCAGCAGTGTTGGTCCATCGACGACAGGGGCGCACTATGGCTACACCTTC. It yields the protein CASSVGPSTTGAHYGYTF.

In this sample, this clonotype turned up many times. The chain joins TRBV5-1 to TRBJ2-1; 13 bases are a match to TRBD2. CDR1 is SGHRS, CDR2 YFSETQ, per germline. V trimming: 4 bases; J trimming: 8 bases; junction bases outside the gene matches: 12. CDR3 length equals 17 residues. The CDR3: CASSPKSGLAGAHEQFF. CDR3 bases: TGCGCCAGCAGCCCGAAATCCGGACTAGCGGGAGCCCATGAGCAGTTCTTC.

As to this clonotype: A much larger clone differs by one base, so this may be a read error. The chain has TRBV4-1 and TRBJ2-7; a possible D gene is TRBD1 (5 bases). The CDR3 is made up of 13 amino acids. Germline CDR1 and CDR2: MGHRA and YSYEKL. The CDR3 is CAISPRQLGEQYF. For the CDR3, the DNA is TGTGCCATCAGCCCTCGACAGTTGGGCGAGCAGTACTTC.

This clonotype was detected ten times or more. The chain employs TRBV29-1 and TRBJ2-7; TRBD2 might be the D (5 bases). Trimming removed 5 bases from V and 0 bases from J, with 17 bases in between. Looked up from germline, CDR1 is SQVTM and CDR2 is ANQGSEA. The CDR3 totals 15 residues. CDR3 region: CSVTAGGHSSYEQYF. In nucleotides, the CDR3 is TGCAGCGTTACCGCTGGAGGCCACAGCTCCTACGAGCAGTACTTC.

In this sample, this clonotype turned up many times. The rearrangement joins TRBV20-1 to TRBJ2-4; 11 positions agree with TRBD2. Unmatched junction bases numbered 14, after V lost 8 bases and J lost 5 bases. The CDR3 sequence is 16 residues long. CDR1 is DFQATT and CDR2 is SNEGSKA in the germline V gene (reference sequence). The CDR3 bases are TGCAGTACAAGAGATCCCACTAGCGGGGGCCAAAACATTCAGTACTTC. Protein sequence: CSTRDPTSGGQNIQYF.

At least ten counts were recorded for this clonotype. This chain uses TRBV20-1 with TRBJ2-4, with D possibly matching TRBD1 (6 bases). V was trimmed by 2 bases and J by 0 bases, leaving 17 bases between them. The CDR3 is 17 residues long. The V gene's germline CDR1 is DFQATT and CDR2 SNEGSKA (reference sequence). The CDR3 DNA reads TGCAGTGCTAGAAAGGGGGTGGGCACCTTAGCCAAAAACATTCAGTACTTC. Its protein is CSARKGVGTLAKNIQYF.

This clonotype was counted many times. The V and J genes are TRBV25-1 and TRBJ2-5; 8 positions agree with TRBD1. The junction had 6 bases not matched to a gene; V was cut back by 3 bases and J by 3 bases. The CDR3 has 15 residues. Germline V gene sequence: CDR1 MGHDK, CDR2 SYGVNS. The CDR3 protein is CASSDSGQAEETQYF. The CDR3 DNA is TGTGCCAGCAGTGACTCGGGACAGGCCGAAGAGACCCAGTACTTC.

This clonotype was seen ten or more times. V is TRBV29-1 and J is TRBJ1-1; 10 bases map to TRBD1. Germline V gene lookup returns CDR1 SQVTM and CDR2 ANQGSEA. Trimming removed 7 bases from V and 6 bases from J; junction bases left unmatched: 2. The CDR3 totals 11 residues. CDR3 loop: CSGGQGAEAFF. CDR3 nucleotide sequence: TGCAGCGGAGGACAGGGGGCTGAAGCTTTCTTT.

This clonotype has a count of ten or more. This chain joins TRBV28 and TRBJ2-5; tentatively, D is TRBD1 or TRBD2 (5 bases each). Germline V lookup: CDR1 MDHEN, CDR2 SYDVKM. This CDR3 contains 13 residues. The V and J ends lost 5 bases and 4 bases respectively, with 11 bases between them. This CDR3 reads CASSTGTLETQYF. The CDR3 DNA sequence: TGTGCCAGCAGTACCGGGACGTTAGAGACCCAGTACTTC.

This clonotype occurred many times. The chain combines TRBV12-3 or TRBV12-4 with TRBJ2-1; D gene ambiguous. This CDR3 has 12 residues. Trimming pared 3 bases from V and 6 bases from J, leaving 6 bases between. The CDR3 region has the DNA TGTGCCAGCAGTTTCCTCCGCAATGAGCAGTTCTTC. Translating it yields CASSFLRNEQFF.

At least ten counts were recorded for this clonotype. The rearrangement joins TRBV5-5 to TRBJ2-7; D ambiguous. Germline V gene data show CDR1 as SGHKS and CDR2 as YYEKEE (reference sequence). This CDR3 spans 12 amino acids. Trimming pared 0 bases from V and 6 bases from J, leaving 7 bases between. CDR3 bases: TGTGCCAGCAGCTTGGTAGGGATCGAGCAGTACTTC. Translating gives CASSLVGIEQYF.

A few counts support this clonotype. The J gene is TRBJ1-1, the V gene TRBV30; TRBD1 aligns across 7 bases. Germline CDR1 is GTSNPN and CDR2 is SVGIG (reference sequence). This CDR3 comprises 14 residues. V lost 4 bases to trimming and J lost 4 bases; unmatched junction nucleotides: 9. In DNA, the CDR3 is TGTGCCTGGACCAAGGACAGGTTCCGCACTGAAGCTTTCTTT. Its translation is CAWTKDRFRTEAFF.

This clonotype was seen many times. The chain combines TRBV6-6 with TRBJ2-6; no clear D gene. The V gene's germline CDR1 is MNHNY and CDR2 SVGAGI (reference sequence). V lost 4 bases, J lost 0 bases, and 7 bases lay in between. The CDR3 loop spans 15 amino acids. The CDR3 coding sequence is TGTGCCAGCAGTTTCGAGGACTCTGGGGCCAACGTCCTGACTTTC. It is translated as CASSFEDSGANVLTF.

This clonotype was detected many times. This rearrangement joins TRBV29-1 to TRBJ1-4; perhaps TRBD1 as D (5 bases). The V and J ends lost 3 bases and 11 bases respectively, with 13 bases between them. The CDR3 runs 12 residues. CDR1 is SQVTM and CDR2 is ANQGSEA in the germline V gene. The CDR3 nucleotides are TGCAGCGTTGACGGACGGGACCTGAAACTGTTTTTT. Amino acid sequence: CSVDGRDLKLFF. Full variable domain (rest looked up from reference TRBV29-1 and TRBJ1-4): SAVISQKPSRDICQRGTSLTIQCQVDSQVTMMFWYRQQPGQSLTLIATANQGSEATYESGFVIDKFPISRPNLTFSTLTVSNMSPEDSSIYLCSVDGRDLKLFFGSGTQLSVL.